Listed below are T cell receptor beta chains from one sample, sequenced in a study of CD8 T cells in Susac syndrome. Each CDR3 protein is one row after TCRdb ran MiXCR on the immunoSEQ multiplex PCR reads. The sample includes approximately 190,000 distinct CDR3 sequences, roughly nine tenths seen only once; the top ten take around 0.085%. Sequencing was performed on CD4+ T cells from PBMCs. Every receptor here comes from a human donor with Susac syndrome. The CDR3 runs from the conserved cysteine through the conserved F or W. The order of the fields is CDR3 protein, V gene.

CASSGQGEGYTF	TRBV9
CASSSTRSYNEQFF	TRBV9
CASSTPGQVFEAFF	TRBV19
CASSLLTDTQYF	TRBV5-1
CAWSVGASYNSPLHF	TRBV30
CASSQLNRETNTEAFF	TRBV3-1
CASSTPRRGIDEQFF	TRBV19
CAINRGGDTQYF	TRBV10-3
CAIRLMDRQYGYTF	TRBV10-3
CASSLEGTSYF	TRBV5-1
CACAGAGEETQYF	TRBV11-2
CASSLDKGQGLYF	TRBV5-1
CASSFPGQGFYGYTF	TRBV12-3/TRBV12-4
CSTTGTVQETQYF	TRBV20-1
CASSLPSATNEQFF	TRBV5-1
CASSPQVTLTEAFF	TRBV9
CASIKGQGVLEQYF	TRBV7-2
CASSLSYPGQTEAFF	TRBV27
CAWSVRGNEQFF	TRBV30
CASRPPGTYEQYF	TRBV2
CASSFTESGELFF	TRBV5-1
CASRRLGTTGELFF	TRBV28
CSAPGLAGEGGEQFF	TRBV20-1
CASSLDLTGDLNTEAFF	TRBV5-1
CASSLGFSPTQYF	TRBV27
CASSQTSGRVDEQFF	TRBV28
CSLAPSNNEQFF	TRBV20-1
CASSEPTVVTEAFF	TRBV2
CASSLFGERAGELFF	TRBV5-1
CASSQLAGAGELFF	TRBV3-1
CASSLGVKAGGSTDTQYF	TRBV12-3/TRBV12-4
CASQRRQSSYNEQFF	TRBV5-1
CASSGGQNYGYTF	TRBV5-1
CAWSVTSANSPLHF	TRBV30
CASSPVWEANTEAFF	TRBV18
CASSWDRVNTGELFF	TRBV11-2
CASSFAGGPDTEAFF	TRBV18
CASSLALANEQFF	TRBV5-4
CASMRTSLSYEQYF	TRBV19
CASSLRTGSQETQYF	TRBV5-1
CASRKQARNYGYTF	TRBV19
CASSHIDRVGYGYTF	TRBV27
CASSQGAGTYNSPLHF	TRBV14
CARTSWGARQYEQYF	TRBV7-9
CASSLTDSYYNEQFF	TRBV5-1
CSASGSNNEQFF	TRBV20-1
CASSREGTSGNTIYF	TRBV4-1